This T cell receptor beta chain was documented in a study of T cell repertoires in cytomegalovirus infection. Study background: CMV infection and matching HLA type were both indicated by public TCR beta signatures.

Study findings and constraints: CMV carriers having the relevant HLA were flagged by cumulative public TCR beta family frequency. Dominant in the ex vivo response were TCR beta clonotypes restricted by HLA-C and specific for CMV.

This clonotype was picked up a small number of times. Its antigen is unknown. This CDR3 spans 15 amino acids. Germline CDR1 and CDR2: LNHDA and SQIVND (reference sequence). With 3 bases removed from V and 0 bases from J, the gap between germline ends came to 11 bases. TCRdb reanalysed the reads using MiXCR and keeps one entry per CDR3 protein. Of more than 500,000 distinct CDR3 sequences listed, about 15% are singletons. The V call is TRBV19, the J call TRBJ1-1; D is ambiguous. The specimen sequenced was CD8+ T cells from PBMCs. This receptor was taken from a human donor in good health (CMV status not recorded). Some clones in this sample may be carry-over from other donors' samples. The CDR3 DNA reads as TGTGCCAGTAGTATCAAACATTTACTGAACACTGAAGCTTTCTTT. Protein sequence: CASSIKHLLNTEAFF.